The 24 T cell receptor beta chains listed next were all sequenced from one sample in a study of T cell responses to AZD1222 COVID-19 vaccine. Clones were sequenced by immunoSEQ multiplex PCR, and TCRdb holds only the in-frame ones, with some missing. The sample lists tens of thousands of clones, 80% to 90% occurring once. The source was peripheral blood, collected 28 days after the second AZD1222 dose. Every receptor here comes from an adult who received the AZD1222 COVID-19 vaccine.

The gene calls are TRBV2 and TRBJ2-4; 7 bases map to TRBD1. V dropped 3 bases and J dropped 2; count of bases not matched to a gene: 7. The CDR3 covers 16 residues. Germline-derived CDR1 and CDR2 are SNHLY and FYNNEI. CDR3 DNA: TGTGCCAGCAGTGATGGGTCAGGGGGATCCAAAAACATTCAGTACTTC. This gives the protein CASSDGSGGSKNIQYF.

The chain has TRBV28 and TRBJ2-5; 9 bases line up with TRBD1. Trimming cost V 2 bases and J 3 bases; bases outside gene matches: 10. CDR3 size: 17 residues. Germline CDR1 reads MDHEN; CDR2 reads SYDVKM. DNA for the CDR3: TGTGCCAGCAGTTTAGAACTGGTAGGGACAGGGAAAGAGACCCAGTACTTC. This gives the protein CASSLELVGTGKETQYF.

This clone was observed a handful of times. The genes are TRBV7-2 and TRBJ2-7, with D perhaps TRBD1 (6 bases). The ends were cut back, 4 bases at V and 1 base at J, with 11 bases in the middle. From germline, CDR1 is SGHTA and CDR2 FQGNSA. CDR3 length equals 14 residues. The chain's CDR3 is CASSSDRFSYEQYF. In nucleotides, the CDR3 is TGTGCCAGCAGCTCAGACAGGTTTTCCTACGAGCAGTACTTC.

This clone was seen just once. The CDR3 coding sequence is TGTGCCAGCAGCTGGGGTACAGGGGGGAGCAATCAGCCCCAGCATTTT. This gives the protein CASSWGTGGSNQPQHF. This rearrangement joins TRBV5-5 to TRBJ1-5, with 8 bases that match TRBD1. Trimming took 3 bases from V and 1 from J; bases not matched to a gene: 6. This CDR3 spans 16 amino acids. CDR1 SGHKS and CDR2 YYEKEE come from the germline V gene (reference sequence).

The chain joins TRBV6-5 to TRBJ1-1; D gene unclear. Between the trimmed V and J ends, which lost 8 bases and 5 bases, there was a span of 6 bases. This CDR3 spans 10 amino acids. The germline gives CDR1 MNHEY, CDR2 SVGAGI. The CDR3 reads CASQHTEAFF. The CDR3 nucleotides read TGTGCCAGCCAACATACTGAAGCTTTCTTT.

This chain links TRBV6-1 with TRBJ2-3; TRBD2 matches at 7 bases. Per germline, CDR1 MNHNS and CDR2 SASEGT. The CDR3 is 15 amino acids. The V and J ends lost 2 bases and 0 bases, in that order; junction bases with no gene match: 2. The CDR3 nucleotides are TGTGCCAGCAGTGAAATGCGGGGGAGCACAGATACGCAGTATTTT. This sequence encodes CASSEMRGSTDTQYF.

The chain is built from TRBV2 and TRBJ1-4; D not resolved. Germline loops: CDR1 SNHLY, CDR2 FYNNEI. There are 15 residues in the CDR3. V lost 6 bases and J 3 bases, leaving 14 bases between the germline ends. CDR3 nucleotide sequence: TGTGCCAGCAGGATGGACCTAACCCCTAATGAAAAACTGTTTTTT. It is translated as CASRMDLTPNEKLFF.

A few counts support this clone. CDR3 DNA sequence: TGTGCCAGCAGCTCAACAGGGGGCAATGAGCAGTTCTTC. Amino acids: CASSSTGGNEQFF. V gene TRBV5-6 combines with J gene TRBJ2-1, with TRBD1 matching over 8 bases. Trimming took 3 bases from V and 6 from J; bases not matched to a gene: 2. Germline V lookup: CDR1 SGHDT, CDR2 YYEEEE. There are 13 residues in the CDR3. The variable domain in full, with the rest retrieved from reference TRBV5-6 and TRBJ2-1, is DAGVTQSPTHLIKTRGQQVTLRCSPKSGHDTVSWYQQALGQGPQFIFQYYEEEERQRGNFPDRFSGHQFPNYSSELNVNALLLGDSALYLCASSSTGGNEQFFGPGTRLTVL.

This chain joins TRBV6-5 and TRBJ1-2, with TRBD1 as a possible D gene (6 bases). V was trimmed by 2 bases and J by 4 bases, leaving 14 bases between them. The CDR3 has 15 amino acids. Germline V gene data show CDR1 as MNHEY and CDR2 as SVGAGI. Here the CDR3 DNA reads TGTGCCAGCAGTTACCAAAGGGGAGGGGGCTATGGCTACACCTTC. This sequence encodes CASSYQRGGGYGYTF.

This chain links TRBV30 with TRBJ1-6, with 8 bases fitting TRBD1. The length of the CDR3 is 16 residues. The V gene's germline CDR1 is GTSNPN and CDR2 SVGIG (reference sequence). V trimming: 1 base; J trimming: 5 bases; junction bases outside the gene matches: 7. The CDR3 sequence: CAWSAGNRGNNSPLHF. The CDR3, as DNA: TGTGCCTGGAGTGCCGGGAACAGGGGGAATAATTCACCCCTCCACTTT.

The chain couples TRBV13 to TRBJ1-4, with 7 bases identical to TRBD1. CDR3 length: 15 residues. V lost 3 bases and J lost 6; bases outside the gene matches: 7. CDR1 and CDR2 (germline): PRHDT, FYEKMQ (reference sequence). This CDR3 reads CASSFKGGVDEKLFF. In DNA, the CDR3 is TGTGCCAGCAGCTTTAAAGGGGGCGTGGATGAAAAACTGTTTTTT.

The chain uses TRBV12-3 or TRBV12-4 and TRBJ1-5; D remains unclear. The CDR3 has 13 residues. V lost 2 bases and J 8 bases, leaving 10 bases between the germline ends. In nucleotides, the CDR3 is TGTGCCAGCAGTTTACGCCCATTGGAGCCCCAGCATTTT. This encodes CASSLRPLEPQHF.

This clone was seen only a few times. The chain is built from TRBV19 and TRBJ1-3; 7 bases are a match to TRBD1. Germline CDR1 is LNHDA and CDR2 is SQIVND (reference sequence). V dropped 11 bases and J dropped 0; count of bases not matched to a gene: 22. The CDR3 has 19 amino acids. The CDR3 DNA sequence: TGTGCCCCCATGACGGGCCGAACAGGGGCCTCCTTCTCTGGAAACACCATATATTTT. Translating gives CAPMTGRTGASFSGNTIYF.

The chain carries TRBV28 and TRBJ1-4; unclear D gene. CDR3 length: 14 residues. Trimming shortened V by 7 bases and J by 4 bases, and 13 bases separated the two germline ends. The germline V gene encodes CDR1 MDHEN and CDR2 SYDVKM. The CDR3 DNA reads TGTGCCAGCACCGCGAGGAGCAGTAATGAAAAACTGTTTTTT. Protein sequence: CASTARSSNEKLFF.

The chain recombines TRBV2 with TRBJ1-6, with TRBD1 matching 9 bases. V was pared by 6 bases and J by 8 bases, with 8 bases of the junction left unmatched. Looked up from germline, CDR1 is SNHLY and CDR2 is FYNNEI. CDR3 length: 15 amino acids. The CDR3 here is CASRPPGQGHSPLHF. The CDR3 nucleotides are TGTGCCAGCAGGCCCCCGGGACAGGGACATTCACCCCTCCACTTT. The variable domain in full, with the rest retrieved from reference TRBV2 and TRBJ1-6, is EPEVTQTPSHQVTQMGQEVILRCVPISNHLYFYWYRQILGQKVEFLVSFYNNEISEKSEIFDDQFSVERPDGSNFTLKIRSTKLEDSAMYFCASRPPGQGHSPLHFGNGTRLTVT.

The rearrangement joins TRBV3-1 (or the pseudogene TRBV3-2) to TRBJ2-2; D gene uncertain. Trimming took off 4 bases at V and 13 bases at J, with 10 bases between the two ends. The CDR3 is 11 residues long. Germline CDR1 and CDR2: LGHDT and YNNKEL (reference sequence). CDR3 DNA: TGTGCCAGCAGCCGAGGACGCGGGCTGTTTTTT. It translates to CASSRGRGLFF.

This clone was seen more than once but under ten times. The chain carries TRBV3-1 (or the pseudogene TRBV3-2) and TRBJ2-7; D gene ambiguous. The V gene lost 4 bases and the J gene lost 2 bases, with 9 bases spanning the gap. Germline assignment: CDR1 LGHDT and CDR2 YNNKEL (reference sequence). CDR3 length: 13 residues. The CDR3 spells CASSPPRPYEQYF. The CDR3 DNA follows: TGTGCCAGCAGCCCCCCCAGGCCCTACGAGCAGTACTTC.

This clone was found once. V and J are TRBV5-6 and TRBJ1-4, with a possible D match to TRBD1 (5 bases). CDR1 SGHDT and CDR2 YYEEEE come from the germline V gene. This CDR3 has 15 residues. The V end lost 1 base, the J end lost 7 bases, and 14 bases lay between the germline ends. CDR3 sequence (DNA): TGTGCCAGCAGCTTGCGAGAAGGGGTGGGTGAAAAACTGTTTTTT. Amino acids: CASSLREGVGEKLFF.

The chain employs TRBV14 and TRBJ2-5; 8 positions agree with TRBD1. Germline CDR1 SGHDN, CDR2 FVKESK. The ends lost 3 bases at V and 0 bases at J; junction bases unmatched: 21. The CDR3 has 21 residues. Here the CDR3 DNA reads TGTGCCAGCAGCCACGGGCGGACAGGGCAACTCCCCTATTTGTACCAAGAGACCCAGTACTTC. It specifies CASSHGRTGQLPYLYQETQYF.

The chain recombines TRBV4-1 with TRBJ2-7, with D tentatively TRBD2 (5 bases). V was cut by 4 bases and J by 3 bases, with 16 bases left in between. Germline V gives CDR1 MGHRA, CDR2 YSYEKL. The CDR3 length is 15 residues. CDR3 sequence reads: CASSRSPGSIYEQYF. The CDR3 bases are TGCGCCAGCAGCCGGTCCCCGGGGAGCATCTACGAGCAGTACTTC.

The chain has TRBV19 and TRBJ2-5; a weak D match, TRBD2 (6 bases). The CDR3 is 16 residues long. Trimming removed 1 base from V and 5 bases from J, with 17 bases in between. In germline, CDR1 is LNHDA, CDR2 SQIVND (reference sequence). CDR3 in amino acids: CASSIGGVAVGETQYF. CDR3 sequence (DNA): TGTGCCAGTAGTATAGGGGGGGTAGCGGTAGGGGAGACCCAGTACTTC. The full variable domain, in which reference TRBV19 and TRBJ2-5 provide the parts outside the CDR3, is DGGITQSPKYLFRKEGQNVTLSCEQNLNHDAMYWYRQDPGQGLRLIYYSQIVNDFQKGDIAEGYSVSREKKESFPLTVTSAQKNPTAFYLCASSIGGVAVGETQYFGPGTRLLVL.

This clone was seen once. The J gene is TRBJ2-1, the V gene TRBV24-1; 7 nucleotides align to TRBD1. Germline lookup yields CDR1 KGHDR and CDR2 SFDVKD. The CDR3 is made up of 16 amino acids. The trim removed 4 bases at V and 0 bases at J, leaving 5 bases unmatched. For the CDR3, the DNA is TGTGCCACCAGTGAAACGACAGGGTACTCCTACAATGAGCAGTTCTTC. The encoded protein is CATSETTGYSYNEQFF.

The rearrangement uses TRBV5-6 and TRBJ1-2; no clear D gene. The length of the CDR3 is 15 residues. Trimming removed 7 bases from V and 6 bases from J, with 22 bases in between. The germline CDR1 and CDR2 sequences are SGHDT and YYEEEE. The CDR3 bases are TGTGCCAGCTGCCTCTCCGGAACAGACTTCGATGGCTACACCTTC. Translation gives CASCLSGTDFDGYTF. Full variable domain (outside the CDR3, taken from reference TRBV5-6 and TRBJ1-2): DAGVTQSPTHLIKTRGQQVTLRCSPKSGHDTVSWYQQALGQGPQFIFQYYEEEERQRGNFPDRFSGHQFPNYSSELNVNALLLGDSALYLCASCLSGTDFDGYTFGSGTRLTVV.

J is TRBJ1-2 and V is TRBV28, with D maybe TRBD1 (5 bases). This CDR3 region has 15 residues. V dropped 10 bases and J dropped 4 bases, with 22 bases sitting between them. Germline V lookup: CDR1 MDHEN, CDR2 SYDVKM. DNA for the CDR3: TGTGCCACCCTAGAGCCAGGCCAGGGAATCTATGGCTACACCTTC. Encoded protein: CATLEPGQGIYGYTF.